What follows describes a single TCR beta chain. Its cognate antigen is unknown. This entry comes from a study of human versus mouse CDR3 diversity and MHC coevolution. Points from the study as a whole: By iCHAO1, human TCR beta clonotypes numbered some 1.5 million, the most. In humans, T-cell selection involved roughly six MHC II alleles.

Generated by immunoSEQ multiplex PCR, the TCRdb table keeps only in-frame clones and is missing some. The sample carries fewer than 80,000 clones, roughly 92% recorded once. Sorting isolated naive CD4 T cells lacking CD45RO and expressing CD62L. Specimen: naive CD4+ T cells from blood. Indicated subset: CD45RO-negative CD62L-positive naive CD4 T cells. This TCR derives from a person between 25 and 75 years old in good health.

Here the CDR3 DNA reads TGTGCCAGCAGTTCCGACTCCCCAGATACGCAGTATTTT. Translated: CASSSDSPDTQYF. J is TRBJ2-3 and V is TRBV27; D not certain. Germline CDR1 MNHEY, CDR2 SMNVEV (reference sequence). Trimming took 4 bases from V and 4 from J, leaving 9 bases between them. The CDR3 has 13 amino acids.